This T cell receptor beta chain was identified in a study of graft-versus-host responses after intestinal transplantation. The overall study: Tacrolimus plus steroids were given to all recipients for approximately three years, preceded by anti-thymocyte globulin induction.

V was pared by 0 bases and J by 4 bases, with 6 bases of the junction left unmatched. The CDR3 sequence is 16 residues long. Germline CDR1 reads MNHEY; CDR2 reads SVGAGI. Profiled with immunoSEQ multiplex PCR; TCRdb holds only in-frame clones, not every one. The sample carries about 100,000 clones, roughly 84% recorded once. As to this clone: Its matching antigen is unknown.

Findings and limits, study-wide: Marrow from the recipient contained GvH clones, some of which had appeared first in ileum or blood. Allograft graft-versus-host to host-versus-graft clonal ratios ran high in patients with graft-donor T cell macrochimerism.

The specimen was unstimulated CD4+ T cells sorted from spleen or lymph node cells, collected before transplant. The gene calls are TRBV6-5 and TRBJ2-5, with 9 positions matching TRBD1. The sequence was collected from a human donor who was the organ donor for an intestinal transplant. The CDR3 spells CASSYSGTGWGETQYF. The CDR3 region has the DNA TGTGCCAGCAGTTACTCCGGGACAGGGTGGGGAGAGACCCAGTACTTC.